This T cell receptor beta chain emerged from a study of T cell clones after liver transplantation (dated by TCRdb to about 2019). Broadly, across the study: ITN030ST, the source of the samples, was a randomized trial that attempted immunosuppression withdrawal within 2 years of liver transplantation. The subjects received no induction therapy and were kept on standard immunosuppression until randomization at 12-24 months post-transplant. Donor-reactive T cell clones were identified using TCRbeta sequencing after a pre-transplant mixed lymphocyte reaction and were then followed in post-transplant blood. The studied cohort comprised 8 liver transplant recipients, 3 classified as tolerant and 5 as non-tolerant. Blood samples were collected pre-transplant, then pre-randomization ahead of withdrawal, and finally post-randomization once withdrawal had either been completed or failed. Tolerance meant complete immunosuppression withdrawal for at least one year without liver enzymes rising beyond twice the upper limit of normal. Third party-reactive TCRbeta sequences were also identified from pre-transplant MLRs to serve as an antigen-independent comparator for donor-reactive sequences. Of the eight recipients, three were HCV-positive, while the remaining recipients had been transplanted for non-autoimmune, non-viral indications. Summary of the overall study and its limitations: The decline in donor-reactive sequences exceeded the decline in third party-reactive sequences, suggesting partial antigen-specific deletion that was unrelated to withdrawal success. Low numbers of available donor cells limited the measurable donor-reactive repertoire in a couple of subjects. After accounting for repertoire turnover, donor-reactive detection was significantly reduced in 7 of 8 subjects for CD4 and 8 of 8 for CD8. In 5 of 8 subjects, circulating donor-reactive CD4 TCRbeta sequences decreased significantly after transplant, regardless of tolerance or HCV status. Because allograft tissue specimens were not available, migration of donor-reactive T cells into the graft, rather than deletion, may have occurred. The conclusions were considered preliminary, being limited by small, heterogeneous patient numbers and non-standardized post-transplant time points.

This clone is judged medium-sized (0.01 to 0.1%). The antigen this receptor binds is unknown. Base qualities are not provided; no much larger clone lies one nucleotide away. The time point tag for this specimen amounts to: pre-transplant. Unstimulated PBMCs, after thawing, were stained for CD3, CD4 and CD8 and then FACS-sorted into CD3+CD4+ and CD3+CD8+ populations. All 8 studied subjects were randomized to withdrawal of immunosuppression. The Qiagen DNeasy Blood and Tissue Kit was used for isolation of genomic DNA. The junction shows trimming of 8 bases on V and 2 bases on J, plus 12 bases between the germline ends. Based on the germline V gene (reference sequence), the CDR1 and CDR2 sequences are LNHDA and SQIVND. CDR3 length: 13 amino acids, cysteine to phenylalanine. The sequence is cut down to CDR3 DNA, 39 bases in frame from base 1. Using immunoSEQ, frozen genomic DNA was subjected to high-throughput TCRbeta CDR3 sequencing, a process that included PCR amplification, mapping, bias correction and internal controls. As for how the authors treated the data: Productive rearrangements were retained, and unique TCRbeta sequences were defined by the CDR3 nucleotide sequence together with the V and J gene. Donor-reactive sequences required at least 5-fold expansion in CFSE-low cells versus unstimulated pre-transplant cells and at least 0.01% frequency. Minimum frequency thresholds were set for each subject based on the unstimulated sample with the lowest template count, ensuring at least 90% detection power. Repertoire turnover was measured by Jensen-Shannon divergence between the top 1000 TCRbeta sequences post- and pre-transplant. Changes in detection of donor-reactive sequences were assessed with two-sided Fisher's exact tests. Here the immuneACCESS table is served through TCRdb, limited to in-frame sequences with V and J called. Missing clones are a known gap in these copies; in checked studies unresolved V genes cover under half, and the rest lacks a known reason. V and J calls and clone size are copied from that table; D and trimming were computed from the DNA. A total of about 74,000 clones appear in this sample, about 80% of them only once. The ten top clones hold about 0.63% of the sample.

The sequence came from a human donor who received a liver transplant. Recombination linked TRBV19 to TRBJ1-2; the D gene cannot be named for sure. Specimen: CD4+ T cells from blood, collected before liver transplant. The base sequence is TGTGCCAGTGGAGCGCGAGGGAACTATGGCTACACCTTC. Translated, this gives CASGARGNYGYTF. Where the CDR3 stops, the reference TRBV19 and TRBJ1-2 genes take over; the full variable domain is DGGITQSPKYLFRKEGQNVTLSCEQNLNHDAMYWYRQDPGQGLRLIYYSQIVNDFQKGDIAEGYSVSREKKESFPLTVTSAQKNPTAFYLCASGARGNYGYTFGSGTRLTVV.